The 4 T cell receptor beta chains reported below all come from one sample, sequenced in a study of Tregs in tolerant kidney transplant recipients (dated 2019 in TCRdb). The sample's time point label, decoded: blood sample drawn before combined kidney and bone marrow transplant. Receptors were amplified or captured by the immunoSEQ multiplex PCR assay. TCRdb obtained this table from immuneACCESS and retained in-frame rearrangements with V and J assigned. These tables miss some clones; where compared with another copy, unresolved V genes account for less than half of the shortfall, and the remainder is unexplained. The sample's clone listing holds 30,000 or so clones. Jointly, the top ten make up 13% to 15% of the sample. The sample consisted of CD8+ T cells from blood, taken before the transplant. These receptor sequences come from a human donor who received a combined kidney and bone marrow transplant.

Of note for this clone: The missing CDR3 end, 3 residues past where the read stops, is filled in from the germline J gene. V usage is TRBV7-8 and J usage is TRBJ2-1; 10 bases are shared with TRBD2. The CDR3 loop spans 16 amino acids. After removal of 1 base from V and 7 bases from J, the junction contained 7 bases not matched to a gene. CDR1 is SGHVS, CDR2 FQNEAQ, per germline. Incomplete CDR3 DNA: TGTGCCAGCAGCTTAGAACCTAGCGGGAGTAGGAATGAG. It yields the protein CASSLEPSGSRNE. Given in full, the CDR3 is CASSLEPSGSRNEQFF.

A remark on this clone: The CDR3 extends 3 residues past the end of the read, so its final part is completed from the germline J gene. The chain carries TRBV29-1 and TRBJ2-7; TRBD1 matches at 7 bases. Trimming removed 4 bases from V and 5 bases from J; junction bases left unmatched: 8. The V gene's germline CDR1 is SQVTM and CDR2 ANQGSEA. This CDR3 has 13 amino acids. The sequenced part of the CDR3 DNA is TGCAGCGTTGCGGGGACAGCTAACAACGAG. Its translation is CSVAGTANNE. The complete CDR3 protein is CSVAGTANNEQYF.

Details on this clone: The CDR3 end falls 3 residues outside the read, so it is completed with the germline J gene. This chain connects TRBV2 to TRBJ2-7, with 8 bases fitting TRBD1. CDR1 and CDR2 from the germline V gene are SNHLY and FYNNEI. The length of the CDR3 is 15 residues. This chain's CDR3 is CAPAILGTGSYEQYF. Partial CDR3 DNA: TGTGCTCCAGCCATATTAGGGACAGGATCCTACGAG.

Notes on this clone: Read data end 3 residues before the CDR3 end; the end is taken from the germline J gene. The chain joins TRBV10-3 to TRBJ2-2; 8 bases align to TRBD1. The V gene's germline CDR1 is ENHRY and CDR2 SYGVKD. The V and J ends lost 7 bases and 2 bases, in that order; junction bases with no gene match: 9. The CDR3 is 16 residues long. The CDR3 DNA, read in part, is TGTGCCATCAATAGTCCAGGGGGCGATAACACCGGGGAG. Translating gives CAINSPGGDNTGE. The full CDR3 is CAINSPGGDNTGELFF.